This TCR beta chain comes out of a study of T cell clonality in common variable immunodeficiency. TCRdb's copy holds only in-frame clones and misses some; the assay was immunoSEQ multiplex PCR. The sample includes approximately 37,000 clones, none of them occurring once. This CDR3 contains 13 residues. Per the germline V gene, CDR1 is SEHNR and CDR2 is FQNEAQ (reference sequence). Regarding this clone: The antigen remains unidentified. A read error may produce the germline difference seen at one junction end. The sequence runs out 3 residues before the end of the CDR3; the remainder is reconstructed from the germline J gene.

Overall study findings and caveats: Common variable immunodeficiency TCR beta sequences reportedly had fewer deletions and N-nucleotide insertions. T cell subpopulation sequencing would be needed to explain CVID clonality.

The sample consisted of peripheral blood mononuclear cells. J is TRBJ2-3 and V is TRBV7-9; perhaps TRBD1 as D (6 bases). The receptor was isolated from a person between 18 and 75 years old in good health. CDR3 protein: CSSSFGQLETQYF. The CDR3 DNA, read in part, is TGTTCCAGCAGCTTCGGACAGTTGGAGACG. The full variable domain, with the rest looked up from reference TRBV7-9 and TRBJ2-3, is DTGVSQNPRHKITKRGQNVTFRCDPISEHNRLYWYRQTLGQGPEFLTYFQNEAQLEKSRLLSDRFSAERPKGSFSTLEIQRTEQGDSAMYLCSSSFGQLETQYFGPGTRLTVL.